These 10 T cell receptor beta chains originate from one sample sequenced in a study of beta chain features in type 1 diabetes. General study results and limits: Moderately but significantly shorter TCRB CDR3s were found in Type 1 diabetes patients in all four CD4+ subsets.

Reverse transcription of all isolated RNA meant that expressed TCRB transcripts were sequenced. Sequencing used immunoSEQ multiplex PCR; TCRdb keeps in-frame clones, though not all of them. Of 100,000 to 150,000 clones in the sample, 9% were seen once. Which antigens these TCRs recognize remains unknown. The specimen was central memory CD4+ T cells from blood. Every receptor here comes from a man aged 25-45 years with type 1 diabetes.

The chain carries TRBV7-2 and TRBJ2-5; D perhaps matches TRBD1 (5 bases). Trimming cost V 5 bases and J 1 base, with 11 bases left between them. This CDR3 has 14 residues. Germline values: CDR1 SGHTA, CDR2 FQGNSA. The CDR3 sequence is CASSLYRLQETQYF. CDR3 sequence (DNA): TGTGCCAGCAGCCTTTACAGGCTCCAAGAGACCCAGTACTTC.

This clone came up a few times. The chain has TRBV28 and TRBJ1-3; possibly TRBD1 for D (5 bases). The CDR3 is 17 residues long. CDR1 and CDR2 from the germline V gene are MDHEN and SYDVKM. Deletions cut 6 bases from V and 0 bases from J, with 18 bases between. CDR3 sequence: CASSLRGRDYSGNTIYF. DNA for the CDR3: TGTGCCAGCAGCCTCCGAGGTCGGGACTACTCTGGAAACACCATATATTTT.

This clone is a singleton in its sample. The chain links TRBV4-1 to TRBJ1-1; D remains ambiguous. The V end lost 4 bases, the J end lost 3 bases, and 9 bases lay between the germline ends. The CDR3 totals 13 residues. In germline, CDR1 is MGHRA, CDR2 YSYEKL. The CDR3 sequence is CASSPSRDTEAFF. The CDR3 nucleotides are TGCGCCAGCAGCCCCAGTCGGGACACTGAAGCTTTCTTT.

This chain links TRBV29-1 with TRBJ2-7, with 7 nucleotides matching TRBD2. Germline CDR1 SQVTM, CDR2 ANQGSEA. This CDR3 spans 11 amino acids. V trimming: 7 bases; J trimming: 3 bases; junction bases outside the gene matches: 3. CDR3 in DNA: TGCAGCGGGGGGGGATACTACGAGCAGTACTTC. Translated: CSGGGYYEQYF.

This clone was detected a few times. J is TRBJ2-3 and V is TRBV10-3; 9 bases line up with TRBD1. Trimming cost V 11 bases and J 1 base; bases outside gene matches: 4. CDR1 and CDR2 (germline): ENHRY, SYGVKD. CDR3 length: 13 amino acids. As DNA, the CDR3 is TGTGCCGTCTGGACAGGGGGCACAGATACGCAGTATTTT. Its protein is CAVWTGGTDTQYF.

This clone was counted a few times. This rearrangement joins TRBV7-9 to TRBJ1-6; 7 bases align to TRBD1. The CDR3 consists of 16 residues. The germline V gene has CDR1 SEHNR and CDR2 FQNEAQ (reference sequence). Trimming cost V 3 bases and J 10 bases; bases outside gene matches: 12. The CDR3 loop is CASSLGTVNLWSPLHF. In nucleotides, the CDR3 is TGTGCCAGCAGCTTGGGGACAGTGAATTTGTGGTCACCCCTCCACTTT.

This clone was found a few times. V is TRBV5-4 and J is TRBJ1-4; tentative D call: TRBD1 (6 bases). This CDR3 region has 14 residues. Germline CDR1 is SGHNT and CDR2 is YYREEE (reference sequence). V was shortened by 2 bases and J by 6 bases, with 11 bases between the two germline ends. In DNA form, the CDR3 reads TGTGCCAGCAGCTTCGGCAGGGGAGATGAAAAACTGTTTTTT. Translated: CASSFGRGDEKLFF.

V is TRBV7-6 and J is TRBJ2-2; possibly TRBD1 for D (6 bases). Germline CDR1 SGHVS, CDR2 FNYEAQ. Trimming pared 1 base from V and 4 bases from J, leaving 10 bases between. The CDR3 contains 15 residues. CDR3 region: CASSLGGHATGELFF. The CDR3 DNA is TGTGCCAGCAGCTTAGGGGGGCATGCCACCGGGGAGCTGTTTTTT.

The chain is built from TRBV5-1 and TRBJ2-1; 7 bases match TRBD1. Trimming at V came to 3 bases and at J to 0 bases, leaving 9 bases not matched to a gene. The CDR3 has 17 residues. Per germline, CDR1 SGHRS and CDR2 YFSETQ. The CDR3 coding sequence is TGCGCCAGCAGCTCATTATTCAGGGGGAACTCCTACAATGAGCAGTTCTTC. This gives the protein CASSSLFRGNSYNEQFF.

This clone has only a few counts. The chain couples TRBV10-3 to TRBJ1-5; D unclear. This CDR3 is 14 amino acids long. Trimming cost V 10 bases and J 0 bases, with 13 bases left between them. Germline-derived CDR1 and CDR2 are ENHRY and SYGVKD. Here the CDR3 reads CATEGTDSNQPQHF. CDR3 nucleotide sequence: TGTGCCACCGAGGGCACAGATAGCAATCAGCCCCAGCATTTT.